The 29 T cell receptor beta chains given below trace back to one sample, sequenced in a study of radiotherapy plus CTLA-4 blockade in lung cancer. Clones were sequenced by immunoSEQ multiplex PCR, and TCRdb holds only the in-frame ones, with some missing. Among roughly 130,000 clones, more than 80% were seen once, and the ten largest hold approximately 7.2%. Sequencing was performed on peripheral blood, taken from a patient treated with radiotherapy plus ipilimumab. The receptor source for this set is a human donor with non-small cell lung cancer that progressed on radiotherapy plus ipilimumab.

J is TRBJ1-1 and V is TRBV18; 9 positions agree with TRBD1. CDR1 is KGHSH, CDR2 LQKENI, per germline. The CDR3 sequence is 16 residues long. Trimming took 3 bases from V and 4 from J; bases not matched to a gene: 9. The CDR3: CASSPSKDRGGTEAFF. The CDR3 DNA sequence: TGTGCCAGCTCACCTTCAAAGGACAGGGGCGGCACTGAAGCTTTCTTT.

This clone was detected once. The V gene is TRBV6-5, the J gene TRBJ1-1; a possible D gene is TRBD1 (6 bases). The CDR3 consists of 13 residues. The V end lost 8 bases, the J end lost 1 base, and 11 bases lay between the germline ends. The V gene's germline CDR1 is MNHEY and CDR2 SVGAGI. This chain's CDR3 is CASLKQGNTEAFF. The CDR3 coding sequence is TGTGCCAGCTTAAAACAGGGGAACACTGAAGCTTTCTTT.

The CDR3 loop is CASSLAGGKDEQFF. DNA of the CDR3: TGTGCCAGCAGCCTAGCGGGAGGGAAGGATGAGCAGTTCTTC. The chain couples TRBV5-4 to TRBJ2-1; the match to TRBD2 covers 12 bases. CDR1 is SGHNT and CDR2 is YYREEE in the germline V gene (reference sequence). The CDR3 has 14 residues. With 4 bases clipped from V and 8 bases from J, the junction kept 4 bases outside the gene matches.

This chain links TRBV5-4 with TRBJ1-2; TRBD1 matches at 9 bases. The CDR3 contains 16 residues. V lost 4 bases, J lost 1 base, and 8 bases stayed unmatched. Germline assignment: CDR1 SGHNT and CDR2 YYREEE (reference sequence). CDR3 amino acids: CASSGKQGAINYGYTF. The CDR3 DNA follows: TGTGCCAGCAGCGGGAAACAGGGGGCTATTAACTATGGCTACACCTTC.

The table lists this clone with a count of one. This chain joins TRBV5-1 and TRBJ2-3; TRBD2 agrees at 7 bases. J gave up 7 bases and V 5 bases, and 19 bases lay outside the gene matches. Germline CDR1 SGHRS, CDR2 YFSETQ. The CDR3 length is 17 residues. CDR3 sequence reads: CASRGRALGAGSNTQYF. CDR3 DNA: TGCGCCAGCAGGGGACGCGCGTTGGGAGCGGGATCCAATACGCAGTATTTT.

The table lists this clone with a count of one. The V call is TRBV5-1, the J call TRBJ2-3; D perhaps matches TRBD1 (6 bases). There are 14 residues in the CDR3. CDR1 is SGHRS and CDR2 is YFSETQ in the germline V gene. Trimming took 0 bases from V and 6 from J, leaving 11 bases between them. In nucleotides, the CDR3 is TGCGCCAGCAGCTTGGAGTGGGGGCTGGATACGCAGTATTTT. Its protein is CASSLEWGLDTQYF.

The chain carries TRBV4-1 and TRBJ2-1; the D gene could be TRBD1 or TRBD2 (7 bases each). The CDR3 totals 13 residues. Between the trimmed V and J ends, which lost 3 bases and 13 bases, there was a span of 16 bases. Germline CDR1 and CDR2: MGHRA and YSYEKL. DNA of the CDR3: TGCGCCAGCAGCCACCCCGGCAGGGGGGGACAGTTCTTC. Residues: CASSHPGRGGQFF.

The chain is built from TRBV19 and TRBJ1-5, with TRBD1 matching over 11 bases. V lost 4 bases and J lost 6; bases outside the gene matches: 2. The germline CDR1 and CDR2 sequences are LNHDA and SQIVND (reference sequence). The CDR3 contains 14 residues. The CDR3 DNA is TGTGCCAGTAGTAGGGGACAGGGGGGTCAGCCCCAGCATTTT. It codes for CASSRGQGGQPQHF.

The chain is built from TRBV7-3 and TRBJ2-1; D is unclear. Trimming cost V 2 bases and J 7 bases, with 6 bases left between them. Germline V gives CDR1 SGHTA, CDR2 FQGTGA. The CDR3 sequence is 12 residues long. DNA for the CDR3: TGTGCCAGCAGCTTAGAGGCAAATGAGCAGTTCTTC. This codes for CASSLEANEQFF.

The chain couples TRBV6-5 to TRBJ2-2, with D possibly TRBD2 on 5 matching bases. This CDR3 contains 13 residues. V lost 6 bases and J lost 7, with 12 bases in between. Germline V gene data show CDR1 as MNHEY and CDR2 as SVGAGI. In DNA, the CDR3 is TGTGCCAGCAGCCAAGGACTGATCGGGGAGCTGTTTTTT. This codes for CASSQGLIGELFF.

The chain combines TRBV9 with TRBJ2-3, with D unresolved. Germline V lookup: CDR1 SGDLS, CDR2 YYNGEE. Trimming left V 1 base short and J 0 bases short, with 6 bases between. The CDR3 is 14 residues long. The CDR3 sequence: CASSVIGSTDTQYF. In DNA, the CDR3 is TGTGCCAGCAGCGTAATTGGAAGCACAGATACGCAGTATTTT.

V and J are TRBV4-2 and TRBJ2-2, with 9 bases lining up with TRBD2. Germline CDR1 and CDR2: LGHNA and YNFKEQ. This CDR3 is built from 16 residues. V lost 1 base to trimming and J lost 3 bases; unmatched junction nucleotides: 3. The CDR3 DNA follows: TGTGCCAGCAGCCAAGCAGGGACTAGCTACACCGGGGAGCTGTTTTTT. It specifies CASSQAGTSYTGELFF.

The chain links TRBV4-1 to TRBJ2-4, with D perhaps given as TRBD1 or TRBD2 (5 bases each). Germline V gene lookup returns CDR1 MGHRA and CDR2 YSYEKL. V dropped 1 base and J dropped 13 bases, with 17 bases sitting between them. The CDR3 is 14 residues long. The CDR3 nucleotides are TGCGCCAGCAGCCAAGCGGGGCCCATAGCCCCCCAGTACTTC. This encodes CASSQAGPIAPQYF.

This chain joins TRBV4-1 and TRBJ2-7, with D maybe TRBD2 (5 bases). V was cut by 1 base and J by 3 bases, with 13 bases left in between. The CDR3 has 15 amino acids. The germline gives CDR1 MGHRA, CDR2 YSYEKL. For the CDR3, the DNA is TGCGCCAGCAGCCAAGCGGCCAGCGGAGGCTACGAGCAGTACTTC. It specifies CASSQAASGGYEQYF.

V usage is TRBV7-8 and J usage is TRBJ2-1; 9 nucleotides align to TRBD2. This CDR3 has 15 amino acids. Looked up from germline, CDR1 is SGHVS and CDR2 is FQNEAQ. J was trimmed by 8 bases and V by 5 bases; bases with no gene match: 10. The CDR3 is CASSAGLALVDEQFF. DNA of the CDR3: TGTGCCAGCAGCGCGGGACTAGCTCTTGTGGATGAGCAGTTCTTC.

The V and J genes are TRBV2 and TRBJ2-1; D may be TRBD2 (6 bases). The germline gives CDR1 SNHLY, CDR2 FYNNEI. This CDR3 is built from 17 residues. V gave up 6 bases and J gave up 7 bases, with 25 bases separating them. As DNA, the CDR3 is TGTGCCAGCAGCCCCTTGAGGGACTGGAGCCCCGGGAATGAGCAGTTCTTC. It encodes CASSPLRDWSPGNEQFF.

In nucleotides, the CDR3 is TGTGCCAGCAGCCTAAGGGAGACTAGCGGGACCTACAATGAGCAGTTCTTC. As protein: CASSLRETSGTYNEQFF. This chain links TRBV7-3 with TRBJ2-1; 11 nucleotides line up with TRBD2. This CDR3 region has 17 residues. After removal of 5 bases from V and 2 bases from J, the junction contained 8 bases not matched to a gene. CDR1 is SGHTA and CDR2 is FQGTGA in the germline V gene.

The CDR3, as DNA: TGTGCCAGCTCTGCAGTGGGATTTGTAGATACGCAGTATTTT. Translation: CASSAVGFVDTQYF. The genes are TRBV2 and TRBJ2-3, with no clear D. V shed 8 bases and J shed 5 bases, with 17 bases lying between them. The CDR3 is made up of 14 amino acids. CDR1 and CDR2 (germline): SNHLY, FYNNEI.

The CDR3 DNA follows: TGCGCCAGCAGCACCGCGCGGGAGTGGGGCTACGAGCAGTACTTC. Amino acids: CASSTAREWGYEQYF. The chain is built from TRBV4-1 and TRBJ2-7, with 7 bases identical to TRBD2. Per the germline V gene, CDR1 is MGHRA and CDR2 is YSYEKL. The CDR3 totals 15 residues. Germline trimming cut 5 bases from V and 3 bases from J; bases unmatched to any gene: 10.

V and J are TRBV19 and TRBJ1-4; possible D gene TRBD1, 6 bases. Germline assignment: CDR1 LNHDA and CDR2 SQIVND (reference sequence). This CDR3 is 13 amino acids long. Trimming left V 4 bases short and J 7 bases short, with 10 bases between. CDR3 in amino acids: CASSNRAGEKLFF. The CDR3 DNA reads as TGTGCCAGTAGTAACAGGGCTGGTGAAAAACTGTTTTTT.

V usage is TRBV6-5 and J usage is TRBJ1-1; D gene ambiguous. There are 15 residues in the CDR3. The ends were cut back, 7 bases at V and 5 bases at J, with 20 bases in the middle. Per germline, CDR1 MNHEY and CDR2 SVGAGI. The CDR3 region has the DNA TGTGCCAGCATGTCGTCCCGGACGGGAGGAACTGAAGCTTTCTTT. Translation gives CASMSSRTGGTEAFF.

The chain uses TRBV30 and TRBJ1-1; D not certain. Germline CDR1 reads GTSNPN; CDR2 reads SVGIG (reference sequence). Trimming pared 0 bases from V and 5 bases from J, leaving 16 bases between. The CDR3 covers 15 residues. The DNA for the CDR3 is TGTGCCTGGAGTGTAGTGTGGGCCCGCGGAACTGAAGCTTTCTTT. Amino acids: CAWSVVWARGTEAFF.

The chain has TRBV7-9 and TRBJ2-2, with a possible D match to TRBD2 (7 bases). Germline V gene data show CDR1 as SEHNR and CDR2 as FQNEAQ (reference sequence). The V end was cut by 10 bases, the J end by 5 bases, with 17 bases between. CDR3 length equals 14 residues. This CDR3 reads CATKRDIRTGELFF. CDR3 bases: TGTGCCACCAAGCGGGACATACGTACCGGGGAGCTGTTTTTT. Combining the CDR3 with reference TRBV7-9 and TRBJ2-2 gives the whole variable domain DTGVSQNPRHKITKRGQNVTFRCDPISEHNRLYWYRQTLGQGPEFLTYFQNEAQLEKSRLLSDRFSAERPKGSFSTLEIQRTEQGDSAMYLCATKRDIRTGELFFGEGSRLTVL.

The CDR3 coding sequence is TGTGCCACCAGCAGGCACACAGATACGCAGTATTTT. This encodes CATSRHTDTQYF. The chain is built from TRBV15 and TRBJ2-3; D unresolved. Looked up from germline, CDR1 is LNHNV and CDR2 is YYDKDF (reference sequence). The CDR3 loop spans 12 amino acids. V lost 3 bases, J lost 2 bases, and 3 bases lay in between.

The chain is built from TRBV23-1 and TRBJ2-3; D may correspond to TRBD1 or TRBD2 (7 bases each). TRBV23-1 is given ORF status, its function remaining uncertain. CDR3 size: 18 residues. Trimming removed 8 bases at V and 3 bases at J, with 27 bases between. The CDR3 loop reads CASDPSPAGQGGTDTQYF. The CDR3 nucleotides are TGCGCCAGCGACCCAAGTCCCGCGGGGCAGGGGGGGACAGATACGCAGTATTTT.

The rearrangement uses TRBV9 and TRBJ2-3; D not resolved. Germline assignment: CDR1 SGDLS and CDR2 YYNGEE. V was trimmed by 1 base and J by 4 bases, leaving 7 bases between them. This CDR3 is built from 13 residues. This CDR3 reads CASSVRTSDTQYF. In nucleotides, the CDR3 is TGTGCCAGCAGCGTACGAACCTCAGATACGCAGTATTTT.

This clone was picked up a small number of times. The rearrangement uses TRBV6-6 and TRBJ1-4; D is uncertain. The germline CDR1 and CDR2 sequences are MNHNY and SVGAGI (reference sequence). Trimming left V 8 bases short and J 3 bases short, with 13 bases between. CDR3 length: 14 amino acids. The CDR3 is CASSQGIPNEKLFF. CDR3 DNA sequence: TGTGCCAGCTCACAAGGAATTCCTAATGAAAAACTGTTTTTT.

This clone was counted only a few times. The chain links TRBV2 to TRBJ2-1; perhaps TRBD2 as D (5 bases). V was shortened by 6 bases and J by 5 bases, with 23 bases between the two germline ends. Germline CDR1 is SNHLY and CDR2 is FYNNEI. The CDR3 runs to 17 residues. The CDR3 nucleotides read TGTGCCAGCAGGAGAGATCTTGGGGAGATGCTTAACAATGAGCAGTTCTTC. Translated: CASRRDLGEMLNNEQFF.

V gene TRBV19 combines with J gene TRBJ1-1, with D possibly matching TRBD1 (6 bases). Germline-derived CDR1 and CDR2 are LNHDA and SQIVND (reference sequence). CDR3 length: 16 residues. The V gene lost 6 bases and the J gene lost 4 bases, with 21 bases spanning the gap. CDR3 residues: CASSLNRDQRGTEAFF. The CDR3 coding sequence is TGTGCCAGTAGCCTGAACAGGGACCAAAGGGGCACTGAAGCTTTCTTT.